Detailed here is one TCR beta chain. It has no known antigen specificity. Base qualities were left out, and no much larger clone turns up one base away. The library was made by the immunoSEQ multiplex PCR assay. TCRdb provides this immuneACCESS table in a form limited to in-frame rearrangements. Some clones are lacking; in checked studies, under half of them reflect an unresolved V gene, and why the rest are absent is not known. In all, the sample holds about 190,000 clones, and roughly nine tenths of those were seen once. About 1.7% of the sample belongs to the ten largest clones. These data belong to a study of control samples from healthy donors and cancer patients (dated by TCRdb to 2020 to 2021). The receptor's source is a man younger than 45 in good health. Sequencing was performed on blood.

The DNA is as follows: TGTGCCAGCTCACCATTGATTTCAGGGAACACTGAAGCTTTCTTT. Its translation reads: CASSPLISGNTEAFF. This receptor chain uses TRBV18 and TRBJ1-1; the D gene cannot be named for sure. The CDR3 starts with the cysteine, ends with the phenylalanine, and has 15 residues. The only DNA kept is the CDR3, 45 bases in frame from the first base. Looking up the germline V gene yields CDR1 KGHSH and CDR2 LQKENI. Between the V and J ends, shortened by 2 bases and 1 base respectively, the junction contains 11 bases.